This entry concerns a single TCR beta chain. TCR beta chains were sequenced at survey level with immunoSEQ. Clones were sequenced by immunoSEQ multiplex PCR, and TCRdb holds only the in-frame ones, with some missing. The repertoire holds 68,000 or so clones, with 85% to 95% as singletons. Sample: PBMCs. The source of this sequence is a man aged 40-55 years with rheumatoid arthritis.

The DNA of the CDR3 is TGTGCCAGCAGTACCGGGACAGGGCTTCAAGAGACCCAGTACTTC. This codes for CASSTGTGLQETQYF. The genes are TRBV2 and TRBJ2-5, with TRBD1 identical over 9 bases. Trimming cost V 5 bases and J 2 bases; bases outside gene matches: 6. This CDR3 has 15 amino acids. Germline V gene sequence: CDR1 SNHLY, CDR2 FYNNEI.